Listed below are T cell receptor beta chains from one sample, sequenced in a study of control samples from healthy donors and cancer patients. Sequenced by immunoSEQ multiplex PCR; TCRdb stores in-frame clones only, minus some. There are 90,000 to 140,000 clones in the sample; 83% occur only once, and about 13% lies in the top ten. The sample was blood. These receptors were collected from a woman aged 45 to 65 in good health. Each CDR3 is given with its conserved first and last residue. The order of the fields is D gene, J gene, V gene, clone size, CDR3 protein, CDR3 DNA. D genes are given only for firm matches. Clone size is stated in some rows and not others, as once, few, many or a class when expanded.

D: TRBD1; J: TRBJ2-1; V: TRBV18; size: .; CDR3: CASSPDRGGVNEQFF; DNA: TGTGCCAGCTCACCGGACAGGGGAGGCGTAAATGAGCAGTTCTTC
D: .; J: TRBJ1-4; V: TRBV3-1/TRBV3-2; size: .; CDR3: CASSQEGRRNEKLFF; DNA: TGTGCCAGCAGCCAAGAAGGTCGCCGCAATGAAAAACTGTTTTTT
D: .; J: TRBJ1-1; V: TRBV7-8; size: .; CDR3: CASSLVGWNTEAFF; DNA: TGTGCCAGCAGCTTGGTAGGGTGGAACACTGAAGCTTTCTTT
D: TRBD1; J: TRBJ1-1; V: TRBV19; size: few; CDR3: CASRPRDRNTEAFF; DNA: TGTGCCAGTAGACCCCGGGACAGGAACACTGAAGCTTTCTTT
D: .; J: TRBJ1-4; V: TRBV7-8; size: .; CDR3: CASSFLSGSEEKLFF; DNA: TGTGCCAGCAGCTTTCTTTCAGGGAGCGAAGAAAAACTGTTTTTT
D: .; J: TRBJ2-1; V: TRBV4-3; size: .; CDR3: CASSQDPGSYNEQFF; DNA: TGCGCCAGCAGCCAAGACCCTGGGTCCTACAATGAGCAGTTCTTC
D: .; J: TRBJ2-7; V: TRBV5-1; size: .; CDR3: CASSLQGEEQYF; DNA: TGCGCCAGCAGCTTACAGGGAGAGGAGCAGTACTTC
D: .; J: TRBJ2-2; V: TRBV9; size: once; CDR3: CASSVGGPSTGELFF; DNA: TGTGCCAGCAGCGTAGGGGGACCGTCAACCGGGGAGCTGTTTTTT
D: .; J: TRBJ2-1; V: TRBV3-1/TRBV3-2; size: once; CDR3: CASSQTGSSNEQFF; DNA: TGTGCCAGCAGCCAGACGGGCAGCTCCAATGAGCAGTTCTTC
D: .; J: TRBJ1-2; V: TRBV12-3/TRBV12-4; size: .; CDR3: CASSLIGGGGYTF; DNA: TGTGCCAGCAGTTTAATTGGTGGAGGGGGCTACACCTTC
D: TRBD1; J: TRBJ1-6; V: TRBV9; size: .; CDR3: CASSGGTGNSYNSPLHF; DNA: TGTGCCAGCAGCGGCGGGACAGGGAACTCCTATAATTCACCCCTCCACTTT
D: TRBD1; J: TRBJ1-1; V: TRBV27; size: .; CDR3: CASRGGQPNTEAFF; DNA: TGTGCCAGCAGGGGGGGACAGCCGAACACTGAAGCTTTCTTT
D: TRBD1; J: TRBJ2-7; V: TRBV6-5; size: .; CDR3: CASNPTGQGHEQYF; DNA: TGTGCCAGCAACCCGACAGGGCAGGGACACGAGCAGTACTTC
D: .; J: TRBJ2-7; V: TRBV10-3; size: .; CDR3: CAISDQVWEQYF; DNA: TGTGCCATCAGTGACCAGGTCTGGGAGCAGTACTTC
D: .; J: TRBJ1-5; V: TRBV7-9; size: few; CDR3: CASSLGQGGPQHF; DNA: TGTGCCAGCAGCTTAGGGCAGGGTGGGCCCCAGCATTTT
D: .; J: TRBJ2-5; V: TRBV27; size: .; CDR3: CASSCAAGPDTPPQYF; DNA: TGTGCCAGCAGTTGTGCGGCGGGACCAGACACACCCCCCCAGTACTTC
D: TRBD1; J: TRBJ1-5; V: TRBV30; size: .; CDR3: CAWSLWTGGVPTTGNQPQHF; DNA: TGTGCCTGGAGTCTATGGACAGGAGGGGTGCCTACGACGGGCAATCAGCCCCAGCATTTT
D: TRBD1; J: TRBJ1-6; V: TRBV28; size: many; CDR3: CASSSATGINSPLHF; DNA: TGTGCCAGCAGTTCGGCGACAGGGATCAATTCACCCCTCCACTTT
D: .; J: TRBJ1-1; V: TRBV5-1; size: once; CDR3: CASSSPGASSKNTEAFF; DNA: TGCGCCAGCAGCTCCCCCGGGGCCTCGAGTAAGAACACTGAAGCTTTCTTT
D: TRBD2; J: TRBJ2-1; V: TRBV18; size: .; CDR3: CASSPRTSGGQYNEQFF; DNA: TGTGCCAGCTCACCACGGACTAGCGGGGGCCAATACAATGAGCAGTTCTTC
D: .; J: TRBJ1-5; V: TRBV29-1; size: .; CDR3: CSVAGAGNQPQHF; DNA: TGCAGCGTTGCAGGGGCGGGCAATCAGCCCCAGCATTTT
D: TRBD2; J: TRBJ2-1; V: TRBV18; size: once; CDR3: CASSPGRAGGQVWEQFF; DNA: TGTGCCAGCTCACCAGGGCGCGCGGGAGGGCAGGTTTGGGAGCAGTTCTTC
D: .; J: TRBJ1-3; V: TRBV6-5; size: .; CDR3: CASSPLQGNTIYF; DNA: TGTGCCAGCAGTCCCTTGCAAGGAAACACCATATATTTT
D: TRBD2; J: TRBJ2-1; V: TRBV3-1/TRBV3-2; size: few; CDR3: CASSQPGGRGDEQFF; DNA: TGTGCCAGCAGCCAGCCCGGGGGGAGAGGCGATGAGCAGTTCTTC
D: TRBD2; J: TRBJ2-1; V: TRBV5-4; size: .; CDR3: CASRDGLADLYNEQFF; DNA: TGTGCCAGCAGGGACGGACTAGCGGACCTCTACAATGAGCAGTTCTTC
D: TRBD2; J: TRBJ2-7; V: TRBV20-1; size: .; CDR3: CSASRRGASVEQYF; DNA: TGCAGTGCTAGTCGGCGGGGGGCCTCCGTCGAGCAGTACTTC
D: .; J: TRBJ2-4; V: TRBV15; size: few; CDR3: CATSRDRGRGGKNIQYF; DNA: TGTGCCACCAGCAGAGATAGGGGCCGAGGTGGCAAAAACATTCAGTACTTC
D: .; J: TRBJ1-1; V: TRBV29-1; size: .; CDR3: CSVWLTGNTEAFF; DNA: TGCAGCGTTTGGTTGACAGGAAACACTGAAGCTTTCTTT
D: .; J: TRBJ1-1; V: TRBV28; size: .; CDR3: CASSLWGRGTEAFF; DNA: TGTGCCAGCAGTTTATGGGGGAGGGGCACTGAAGCTTTCTTT
D: .; J: TRBJ2-7; V: TRBV11-3; size: .; CDR3: CASRPRSGALYEQYF; DNA: TGTGCCAGCAGACCGCGGAGCGGCGCCCTCTACGAGCAGTACTTC
D: .; J: TRBJ1-1; V: TRBV29-1; size: .; CDR3: CSVDMEAEAFF; DNA: TGCAGCGTTGACATGGAGGCTGAAGCTTTCTTT
D: .; J: TRBJ2-5; V: TRBV5-5; size: .; CDR3: CASSPLLTDRVRQETQYF; DNA: TGTGCCAGCAGCCCACTACTGACAGATAGGGTGCGGCAAGAGACCCAGTACTTC
D: TRBD2; J: TRBJ2-5; V: TRBV11-3; size: .; CDR3: CASSAPGLEEETQYF; DNA: TGTGCCAGCAGCGCACCGGGACTAGAGGAAGAGACCCAGTACTTC
D: .; J: TRBJ1-2; V: TRBV6-5; size: .; CDR3: CASSWAGSKTFYGYTF; DNA: TGTGCCAGCAGTTGGGCAGGGTCCAAAACCTTTTATGGCTACACCTTC
D: TRBD1; J: TRBJ2-5; V: TRBV5-6; size: .; CDR3: CASSLATGGETQYF; DNA: TGTGCCAGCAGCTTGGCGACAGGGGGAGAGACCCAGTACTTC
D: .; J: TRBJ1-2; V: TRBV7-2; size: .; CDR3: CASSRTGYGYTF; DNA: TGTGCCAGCAGCAGAACAGGCTATGGCTACACCTTC
D: TRBD1; J: TRBJ1-5; V: TRBV15; size: .; CDR3: CATSRDRGLTNQPQHF; DNA: TGTGCCACCAGCAGAGACAGGGGGCTCACAAATCAGCCCCAGCATTTT
D: .; J: TRBJ1-1; V: TRBV7-9; size: .; CDR3: CASSLGTMNTEAFF; DNA: TGTGCCAGCAGCTTAGGGACGATGAACACTGAAGCTTTCTTT
D: .; J: TRBJ2-1; V: TRBV14; size: few; CDR3: CASSQEYRDPTYNEQFF; DNA: TGTGCCAGCAGCCAAGAATACCGGGACCCAACCTACAATGAGCAGTTCTTC
D: .; J: TRBJ1-2; V: TRBV5-5; size: .; CDR3: CANSLRARDNYGYTF; DNA: TGTGCCAACAGCTTGCGGGCCAGGGATAACTATGGCTACACCTTC
D: .; J: TRBJ2-7; V: TRBV25-1; size: .; CDR3: CASSEFGREYEQYF; DNA: TGTGCCAGCAGTGAATTTGGGCGCGAGTACGAGCAGTACTTC